This T cell receptor beta chain was identified during a study of cytomegalovirus exposure and HLA in healthy donors. Study-wide results and limits: In vitro, three CMV-associated chains proved specific for CMV antigens. Rare TCR sequences dominated, though some public TCRs recurred in many donors.

Clones were sequenced by immunoSEQ multiplex PCR, and TCRdb holds only the in-frame ones, with some missing. The table shows around 140,000 clones, with 89% occurring only once. For this clone: Its antigen is currently unknown.

The CDR3 has 15 amino acids. The sequencing input was PBMCs. The V call is TRBV21-1, the J call TRBJ2-3; the table's D call TRBD2 went unverified against the DNA. TRBV21-1 is described as a pseudogene. The source of this sequence is a woman between 18 and 29 years old in good health and CMV-seronegative. CDR3 nucleotides: TGTGCCAGCAGCAATCCCATAGCGTTGGTAGATACGCAGTATTTT. Protein sequence: CASSNPIALVDTQYF.